This T cell receptor beta chain was captured by sequencing in a study of a mutant IDH1 vaccine in newly diagnosed glioma. About the research overall: Either 4-6 weeks after radiotherapy alone or alongside temozolomide, vaccination was begun. The earlier regimen, radiotherapy, temozolomide, or both, was most often both.

Time point defined: week 35, safety follow-up. Doses consisted of 300 ug of mutant IDH1 20-mer peptide each, paired with topical imiquimod. New astrocytomas of WHO grade 3 or 4 that were IDH1-mutant and ATRX-lost were found in the donors. A word on this clone: Antigen specificity is unknown.

The protocol was immunoSEQ multiplex PCR, while the TCRdb copy is restricted to in-frame clones and leaves out a portion. In the table there are about 60,000 clones, around four fifths of which are singletons. Study-wide points: Changes in top peripheral clonotypes did not appear linked to pseudoprogression.

This CDR3 contains 16 residues. With 5 bases removed from V and 2 bases from J, the gap between germline ends came to 15 bases. Looked up from germline, CDR1 is MNHEY and CDR2 is SMNVEV (reference sequence). This clonotype was sampled from a man aged 25-45 years with glioma. The chain couples TRBV27 to TRBJ1-4; no clear D. The sample was PBMCs, taken from a glioma patient whose treatment included an IDH1 peptide vaccine. The CDR3 sequence: CASSPFYEATNEKLFF. CDR3 bases: TGTGCCAGCAGTCCTTTTTATGAGGCTACTAATGAAAAACTGTTTTTT.